Following are 5 T cell receptor beta chains from one sample sequenced in a study of T cell responses to AZD1222 COVID-19 vaccine. Using immunoSEQ multiplex PCR, the repertoire was profiled, and TCRdb retains in-frame clones only, with some absent. The data show 150,000 to 200,000 clones, about 91% seen once. Sequenced here: peripheral blood, sampled 28 days after the second AZD1222 dose. The receptors derive from an adult who received the AZD1222 COVID-19 vaccine.

CDR3 DNA: TGTGCCAGCAGCTTGGGTACAACCGGGACAGGTCCCCCAAACACCATATATTTT. Protein: CASSLGTTGTGPPNTIYF. This rearrangement joins TRBV5-6 to TRBJ1-3; 8 nucleotides match TRBD1. The V gene end was trimmed by 0 bases and the J gene end by 6 bases; junction bases not matched to a gene: 14. CDR1 SGHDT and CDR2 YYEEEE come from the germline V gene. The CDR3 length is 18 residues.

The gene calls are TRBV27 and TRBJ2-7, with D maybe TRBD1 (6 bases). The CDR3 consists of 14 residues. With 2 bases removed from V and 4 bases from J, the gap between germline ends came to 12 bases. Per germline, CDR1 MNHEY and CDR2 SMNVEV (reference sequence). CDR3 protein: CASSLRVGAYEQYF. CDR3 coding DNA: TGTGCCAGCAGTTTACGGGTGGGGGCTTACGAGCAGTACTTC.

The CDR3 reads CASRRTARNYGYTF. CDR3 sequence (DNA): TGTGCCAGCAGGCGGACAGCCCGTAACTATGGCTACACCTTC. This chain connects TRBV5-6 to TRBJ1-2, with D possibly matching TRBD1 (6 bases). Trimming removed 5 bases at V and 1 base at J, with 12 bases between. This CDR3 is built from 14 residues. Germline-derived CDR1 and CDR2 are SGHDT and YYEEEE.

The rearrangement links TRBV27 to TRBJ2-7; a possible D gene is TRBD1 (5 bases). Germline loops: CDR1 MNHEY, CDR2 SMNVEV (reference sequence). CDR3 length equals 13 residues. The V and J ends lost 0 bases and 13 bases respectively, with 16 bases between them. CDR3 nucleotides: TGTGCCAGCAGTTTATCGGGGCAGGGCCGGCCTTACTTC. Translated: CASSLSGQGRPYF.

The rearrangement links TRBV10-3 to TRBJ1-6, with D unclear. V shed 0 bases and J shed 8 bases, with 5 bases lying between them. Per germline, CDR1 ENHRY and CDR2 SYGVKD. This CDR3 is 13 amino acids long. As DNA, the CDR3 is TGTGCCATCAGTGAGTCCCCCGATTCACCCCTCCACTTT. Residues: CAISESPDSPLHF.